The subject of this entry is one TCR beta chain. Its target is unknown. Looked up from germline, CDR1 is KGHDR and CDR2 is SFDVKD. The V segment lost 4 bases and the J segment 8 bases; nucleotides outside the gene matches: 9. CDR3 length equals 15 residues. TCRdb's table, derived via immunoSEQ multiplex PCR, lists solely in-frame clones and lacks some. The repertoire holds over 130,000 clones, with roughly 92% as singletons. This sample stems from a study of T cell responses to AZD1222 COVID-19 vaccine. Study-level findings and limits: In a largely white British group with more females than males, clonal diversity was possibly underestimated. Once two AZD1222 doses were given, Spike-specific TCR breadth and depth went up.

The material was peripheral blood, obtained on day 0 of AZD1222 vaccination. The gene calls are TRBV24-1 and TRBJ1-4; TRBD1 matches 7 bases. The TCR comes from an adult in good health. The CDR3 nucleotides read TGTGCCACCAGTGAGCCGACAGGGACGGGGGAAAAACTGTTTTTT. Protein product: CATSEPTGTGEKLFF.